The rows below give T cell receptor beta chains drawn from one sample of a study of T cells after yellow fever vaccination. Via MiXCR, TCRdb re-called the 5' RACE reads, giving one row per CDR3 protein. This table has roughly 400,000 distinct CDR3 sequences, over 15% appearing once. The source was PBMCs, collected before the yellow fever booster vaccination. These receptors were obtained from a man aged 18 to 29 who received the YFV17D yellow fever vaccine. CDR3s include the opening cysteine and the closing phenylalanine or tryptophan. A D gene is named only where the DNA matches it firmly. Not every row has a clone size; where given, it reads once, few, many or a size class.

TRBV6-2/TRBV6-3	-	TRBJ2-7	TRBD2	TGTGCCAGCAGTTACTCGACTAGCGGGGGCACGTCCTACGAGCAGTACTTC	CASSYSTSGGTSYEQYF
TRBV10-3	-	TRBJ1-5	-	TGTGCCATTGCGGGTACCGGGAGCCAAAGCGAGCCCCAGCATTTT	CAIAGTGSQSEPQHF
TRBV6-1	few	TRBJ2-1	TRBD1	TGTGCCAGCACCGAAGGACAGGGAGAGGGGTTATACAATGAGCAGTTCTTC	CASTEGQGEGLYNEQFF
TRBV7-7	many	TRBJ2-2	TRBD2	TGTGCCAGCAGCTCTCGACTAGCGACGAACACCGGGGAGCTGTTTTTT	CASSSRLATNTGELFF
TRBV10-3	few	TRBJ2-7	-	TGTGCCATCTCAGGTCTCCACGAGCAGTACTTC	CAISGLHEQYF
TRBV12-3/TRBV12-4	-	TRBJ2-2	-	TGTGCCAGCAGCTGGACACAGAACACCGGGGAGCTGTTTTTT	CASSWTQNTGELFF
TRBV28	-	TRBJ1-5	-	TGTGCCAGCAGTGGAACAGGCCCCCAGCCCCAGCATTTT	CASSGTGPQPQHF
TRBV12-3/TRBV12-4	few	TRBJ2-5	-	TGTGCCAGCACAACCCTCCTGGAGACCCAGTACTTC	CASTTLLETQYF
TRBV4-2	-	TRBJ1-5	TRBD1	TGTGCCAGCAGCCAAGATCCACAGGGGGCGAGTCAGCCCCAGCATTTT	CASSQDPQGASQPQHF
TRBV27	-	TRBJ2-1	-	TGTGCCAGCAGTTTATCACAGTTTTACAATGAGCAGTTCTTC	CASSLSQFYNEQFF
TRBV10-3	-	TRBJ2-5	TRBD1	TGTGCCATCAGGACAGGGGAGACCCAGTACTTC	CAIRTGETQYF
TRBV9	-	TRBJ2-5	-	TGTGCCAGCAGCGAATCGCCAGGGAAGGGCGAGACCCAGTACTTC	CASSESPGKGETQYF
TRBV5-1	few	TRBJ1-1	-	TGCGCCAGCAGCGACTTACAGGGTTTGGCTGAAGCTTTCTTT	CASSDLQGLAEAFF
TRBV7-3	few	TRBJ1-6	-	TGTGCCAGCAGCCAGGACGGACCCAATTCACCCCTCCACTTT	CASSQDGPNSPLHF
TRBV20-1	-	TRBJ2-5	-	TGCAGTGCCTGGGTGGGGGAGACCCAGTACTTC	CSAWVGETQYF
TRBV5-4	few	TRBJ2-2	TRBD1	TGTGCCAGCAGCGCAGACAGGGGGAGGAACACCGGGGAGCTGTTTTTT	CASSADRGRNTGELFF
TRBV7-2	many	TRBJ2-3	TRBD2	TGTGCCAGCAGCTCTCGCGGGGGAGATACGCAGTATTTT	CASSSRGGDTQYF
TRBV20-1	-	TRBJ2-3	-	TGCAGTGCTAGGGTGCAGACTAGCACAGATACGCAGTATTTT	CSARVQTSTDTQYF
TRBV27	few	TRBJ1-1	-	TGTGCCAGCAGTTTCAACCCCTGGGGCAGGGCCGCCGTACCCACTGAAGCTTTCTTT	CASSFNPWGRAAVPTEAFF
TRBV2	few	TRBJ2-1	TRBD2	TGTGCCAGCAGCCAAAGGGCGGGGGGGCCGAGTGAGCAGTTCTTC	CASSQRAGGPSEQFF
TRBV19	-	TRBJ1-1	TRBD1	TGTGCCAGTAGTGCTGGGACAGCATACACTGAAGCTTTCTTT	CASSAGTAYTEAFF
TRBV20-1	-	TRBJ2-6	TRBD1	TGCAGTGCTAGGTTACGACAGGGGGGGTCTGGGGCCAACGTCCTGACTTTC	CSARLRQGGSGANVLTF
TRBV7-2	-	TRBJ1-2	-	TGTGCCAGCAGCTTAAATCCGGGAACTAACTATGGCTACACCTTC	CASSLNPGTNYGYTF
TRBV7-9	-	TRBJ1-1	-	TGTGCCAGCAGCTTAGCTCAGCTGAACACTGAAGCTTTCTTT	CASSLAQLNTEAFF
TRBV11-2	-	TRBJ2-3	-	TGTGCCAGCAGCTTAAAGGACACACGACGTAGCACAGATACGCAGTATTTT	CASSLKDTRRSTDTQYF